Listed below are T cell receptor beta chains from one sample, sequenced in a study of PD-L1 blockade in urothelial cancer. Assay used: immunoSEQ multiplex PCR; TCRdb lists only in-frame clones, some missing. This sample has about 73,000 clones, with around 90% found just once. Here the sequenced sample was PBMCs, taken around atezolizumab (anti-PD-L1) treatment. These receptors came from a man aged 60 to 75 with urothelial cancer. Each CDR3 is given without its conserved first and last residue. The order of the fields is V gene, D gene, CDR3 protein. The D gene is left open where the match is weak.

>TRBV19|TRBD1
ASSHRGSNSDTQY
>TRBV6-6|NA
ASSSGTDTQY
>TRBV19|NA
ATRTASSGNTIY
>TRBV7-3|TRBD1
ASSAGTGGEEQY
>TRBV19|TRBD1
ASSRAGQGASYEQY
>TRBV5-4|NA
ASSLAGGSSGNTIY
>TRBV5-1|NA
ASSLAVSGETQY
>TRBV7-6|TRBD2
ASSRRGGKETQY
>TRBV13|TRBD1
ASSLTRQGGSPLH
>TRBV27|TRBD1
ASSVAGTGVIYNEQF
>TRBV18|NA
ASSQGGYEQF
>TRBV10-1|TRBD2
ASSESAPGLAAYEQY
>TRBV28|NA
ASSLGGGAREKLF
>TRBV7-8|TRBD1
ASSPAGTGARGTEAF
>TRBV11-2|NA
ASSIGGPGQETQY
>TRBV9|TRBD2
ASSVRARGANTDTQY
>TRBV5-1|TRBD1
ASSLGQGAAYEQY
>TRBV11-2|NA
ASSLGRPTGTDTQY
>TRBV9|NA
ASSVRPHQETQY
>TRBV18|NA
ASSAAALAKNIQY
>TRBV27|TRBD2
ASSLWSGKADTQY
>TRBV5-1|NA
ASSQQEEQY
>TRBV6-1|NA
ASSGGGGIQETQY
>TRBV27|NA
ASRPGWPADTIY
>TRBV7-2|NA
ASSLAGLGGRGTDTQY
>TRBV28|TRBD1
ASSLSGQGATYEQY
>TRBV7-9|NA
ASSRLGGGSTDTQY
>TRBV28|NA
ASSPPGAEANYGYT
>TRBV4-1|TRBD1
ASSQVGQGIQPQH